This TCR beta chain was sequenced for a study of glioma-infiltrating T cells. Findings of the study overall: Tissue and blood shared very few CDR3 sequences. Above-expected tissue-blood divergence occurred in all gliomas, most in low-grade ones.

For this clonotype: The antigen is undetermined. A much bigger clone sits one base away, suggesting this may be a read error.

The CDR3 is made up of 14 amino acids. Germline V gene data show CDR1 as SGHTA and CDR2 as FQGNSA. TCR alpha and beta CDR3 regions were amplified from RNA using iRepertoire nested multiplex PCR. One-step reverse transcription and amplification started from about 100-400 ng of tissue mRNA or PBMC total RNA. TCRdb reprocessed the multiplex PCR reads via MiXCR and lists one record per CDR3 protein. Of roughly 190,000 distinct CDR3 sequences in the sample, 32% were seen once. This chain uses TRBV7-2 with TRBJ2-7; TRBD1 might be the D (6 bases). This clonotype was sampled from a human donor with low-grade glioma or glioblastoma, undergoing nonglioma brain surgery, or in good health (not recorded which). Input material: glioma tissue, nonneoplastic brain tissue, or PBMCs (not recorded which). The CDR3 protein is CASSLAGTNYEKYF. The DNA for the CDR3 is TGTGCCAGCAGCTTGGCCGGGACAAACTACGAGAAGTACTTC.